This paragraph reports one T cell receptor (beta chain). The sample comes from a study of blood T cell repertoires in COVID-19. Study context: Spain, Italy and the United States supplied samples that represented acute and convalescent COVID-19. T cells, B-cell-depleted T cells, or PBMCs provided the cDNA or gDNA that served as material.

Methods used by the authors: For nucleated cells, counts were estimated from reference gene primer amplification. The assay was immunoSEQ multiplex PCR, and TCRdb's table has in-frame clones only and misses some. The V and J calls and the clone size are those of that table, but D and trimming were determined from the DNA. The repertoire holds just over 300,000 clones, with 87% as singletons. Germline V gives CDR1 SEHNR, CDR2 FQNEAQ (reference sequence). The CDR3 consists of 18 residues. V lost 6 bases, J lost 2 bases, and 10 bases stayed unmatched. The sequenced material came from peripheral blood. The J gene is TRBJ2-6, the V gene TRBV7-9; 10 nucleotides align to TRBD1. This receptor was obtained from a man aged 18 to 30 with active or convalescent COVID-19. Here the CDR3 reads CASRLESGTGAGANVLTF. Here the CDR3 DNA reads TGTGCCAGCAGATTGGAGTCCGGGACAGGGGCTGGGGCCAACGTCCTGACTTTC.